This is a list of T cell receptor beta chains from one sample in a study of OX40 agonist ivuxolimab in advanced cancers. The assay was immunoSEQ multiplex PCR, and TCRdb's table has in-frame clones only and misses some. The table has tens of thousands of clones, approximately 90% seen once. Sample: CD4+ or CD8+ T cells sorted from blood, taken in a trial of the OX40 agonist ivuxolimab. Source of these receptors: an adult with an advanced solid tumor such as melanoma, head and neck, liver or kidney cancer. CDR3s include the opening cysteine and the closing phenylalanine or tryptophan. A D gene is named only where the DNA matches it firmly. For some rows the clone size is stated as once, few or many, or as a class when expanded; others skip it.

-	-	TRBV19	13	TRBJ2-7	CASMGGVGHEQYF	TGTGCCAGTATGGGCGGGGTTGGGCACGAGCAGTACTTC
-	-	TRBV9	17	TRBJ2-1	CASSVTSLSIPRAEQFF	TGTGCCAGCAGCGTGACGTCCCTAAGCATACCTCGGGCTGAGCAGTTCTTC
-	-	TRBV20-1	10	TRBJ2-3	CSAQTDTQYF	TGCAGTGCCCAGACTGATACGCAGTATTTT
-	-	TRBV5-8	16	TRBJ2-7	CASSLLGDNQRYEQYF	TGTGCCAGCAGCCTTCTGGGGGACAACCAGAGATACGAGCAGTACTTC
-	TRBD1	TRBV6-6	14	TRBJ2-7	CASSYVGQGLEQYF	TGTGCCAGCAGTTACGTCGGACAGGGACTCGAGCAGTACTTC
-	-	TRBV7-6	17	TRBJ1-4	CASSRRGAGGAGEKLFF	TGTGCCAGCAGCCGTAGGGGCGCGGGGGGCGCTGGGGAAAAACTGTTTTTT
-	-	TRBV5-4	14	TRBJ2-1	CASSLGTGHNEQFF	TGTGCCAGCAGCCTTGGGACTGGGCACAATGAGCAGTTCTTC
-	TRBD2	TRBV30	15	TRBJ2-1	CAWSELAGGQGEQFF	TGTGCCTGGAGTGAGCTAGCGGGAGGGCAGGGTGAGCAGTTCTTC
few	-	TRBV5-6	18	TRBJ1-3	CASSPQPVVSVSGNTIYF	TGTGCCAGCAGCCCCCAGCCCGTAGTGTCAGTCTCTGGAAACACCATATATTTT
-	-	TRBV15	12	TRBJ2-7	CATSRAAGEQYF	TGTGCCACCAGCAGAGCCGCGGGCGAGCAGTACTTC
-	-	TRBV29-1	13	TRBJ1-5	CSVGGEGNQPQHF	TGCAGCGTTGGCGGGGAGGGCAATCAGCCCCAGCATTTT